This TCR beta chain was recorded in a study of blood T cell repertoires in COVID-19 (dated by TCRdb to the early 2020s). Turning to the overall study: The collaborator samples originated in the United States, Italy and Spain and spanned the acute and convalescent phases of COVID-19. A freely available public database, intended as a resource for researchers studying the immune response to SARS-CoV-2, is where the repertoires were released. The material from the prospective study consisted of cDNA or gDNA derived from T cells, B-cell-depleted T cells, or PBMCs. The dataset comprised deeply sampled blood TCRbeta repertoires from subjects exposed to, actively infected with, or recovered from COVID-19. Samples came from the ongoing ImmuneRACE study (first 160 participants) plus 1,254 subjects from 6 global collaborators. Where available, HLA class I and class II types were obtained from metadata supplied by the sample provider rather than from assay-based typing. Nearly every sample came with metadata listing a de-identified subject ID, COVID-19 status, age in years and sex. Results and caveats for the whole study, not just this receptor: How much clinical and demographic metadata was included differed by source and by participant, and the metadata was provided uncurated.

The immunoSEQ Assay, a bias-controlled multiplex PCR, was used to amplify TCRbeta CDR3 regions from genomic DNA. Turning to the authors' computational methods: The number of nucleated cells in each sample was estimated by amplification of reference gene primers within the assay. Sequence reads were collapsed and filtered to measure the absolute abundance of every unique TCRbeta CDR3 rearrangement. For each sample, productive Simpson clonality was calculated as the square root of Simpson's diversity index across productive rearrangements. TCRdb re-hosts the immuneACCESS table, in-frame sequences only. Its copies lack some clones; in the studies checked, an unresolved V gene accounts for under half of them, and the cause for the rest is not known. V and J calls and clone size are those listed in that table; D and trimming were worked out from the DNA. In this sample the table shows about 210,000 clones, about four fifths of which occur a single time. In total, the top ten clones hold less than 15% of the sample.

The collaborating institutions used their own protocols to collect whole blood in K2EDTA tubes. For TCRbeta analysis, collaborator samples were shipped as frozen whole blood, as isolated PBMCs, or as DNA extracted from either sample type. At the junction V is shortened by 5 bases and J by 5 bases; bases outside the gene matches: 5. The CDR3 runs 13 amino acids, cysteine and phenylalanine included. Left in the record is the CDR3 DNA by itself, 39 bases read in frame from the first base. The germline V gene encodes CDR1 LNHDA and CDR2 SQIVND (reference sequence). A remark on this clone: What this receptor recognizes is not known. No much larger clonotype is one base removed from it; base qualities were not supplied.

This TCR was sampled from a woman in her thirties or forties with acute or convalescent COVID-19. Recombination linked TRBV19 to TRBJ2-7; the junction holds 8 bases that match TRBD2. Input material: peripheral blood. The DNA reads as follows: TGTGCCAGTAGTTCCGGGGGGGCGGACGAGCAGTACTTC. Translated, this gives CASSSGGADEQYF. With the portions outside the CDR3 filled from the reference TRBV19 and TRBJ2-7 genes, the complete variable region becomes DGGITQSPKYLFRKEGQNVTLSCEQNLNHDAMYWYRQDPGQGLRLIYYSQIVNDFQKGDIAEGYSVSREKKESFPLTVTSAQKNPTAFYLCASSSGGADEQYFGPGTRLTVT.